This entry features one TCR beta chain sequence. As processed by the authors: Estimates of nucleated cell counts were drawn from the amplification of reference gene primers. This table comes from immunoSEQ multiplex PCR, and its TCRdb copy is limited to in-frame clones, with some not included. The V and J calls and clone size come from that table; D and trimming were worked out from the DNA. Of 150,000 or so clones listed, roughly nine tenths were seen once; the top ten hold over 7%. Germline CDR1 is LNHDA and CDR2 is SQIVND (reference sequence). V lost 1 base and J 4 bases, leaving 7 bases between the germline ends. The CDR3 is made up of 13 amino acids. Ages ranged from roughly 18 to 100 years, with residence in under 25 US areas. Cohort 3 recovery required two negative PCRs, clearance, or symptom resolution. The data are from a study of blood T cell repertoires in COVID-19. Study summary: T cells, B-cell-depleted T cells, or PBMCs provided the cDNA or gDNA that served as material.

V is TRBV19 and J is TRBJ1-1, with D perhaps matching TRBD1 (5 bases). Sequencing used PBMCs or T cells enriched from blood (not recorded which). This receptor was obtained from a woman in her 50s who had recovered from COVID-19. The CDR3 DNA reads as TGTGCCAGTAGTATAGTGGGGGGCACTGAAGCTTTCTTT. Translated: CASSIVGGTEAFF.